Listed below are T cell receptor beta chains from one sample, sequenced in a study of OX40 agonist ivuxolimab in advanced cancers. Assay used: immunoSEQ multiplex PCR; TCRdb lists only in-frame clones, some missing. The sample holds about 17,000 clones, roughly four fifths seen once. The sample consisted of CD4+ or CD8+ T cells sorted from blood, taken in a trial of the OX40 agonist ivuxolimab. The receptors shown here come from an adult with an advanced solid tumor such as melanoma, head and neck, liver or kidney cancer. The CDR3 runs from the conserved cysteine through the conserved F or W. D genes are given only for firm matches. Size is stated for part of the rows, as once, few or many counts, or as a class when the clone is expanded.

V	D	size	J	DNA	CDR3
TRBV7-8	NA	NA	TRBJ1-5	TGTGCCAGCAGCTTTCTTAGGGATAGCAATCAGCCCCAGCATTTT	CASSFLRDSNQPQHF
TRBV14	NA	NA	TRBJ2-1	TGTGCCAGCAGCTACTACAATGAGCAGTTCTTC	CASSYYNEQFF
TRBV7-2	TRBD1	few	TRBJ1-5	TGTGCCAGCAGCCAAAGCGGACAGGGCGTAGATAGCAATCAGCCCCAGCATTTT	CASSQSGQGVDSNQPQHF
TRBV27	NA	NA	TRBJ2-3	TGTGCCAGCAGTTCGACCCGTGCTAGCACAGATACGCAGTATTTT	CASSSTRASTDTQYF
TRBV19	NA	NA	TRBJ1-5	TGTGCCAGTAGTTTCCAAACAGGAGCCTCCAATCAGCCCCAGCATTTT	CASSFQTGASNQPQHF
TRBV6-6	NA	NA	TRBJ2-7	TGTGCCAGCAGATCGGTCCGGTCCTACGAGCAGTACTTC	CASRSVRSYEQYF
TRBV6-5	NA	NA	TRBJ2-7	TGTGCCAGCAGTTACCCCTCCGTGGCTGGCGAGCAGTACTTC	CASSYPSVAGEQYF
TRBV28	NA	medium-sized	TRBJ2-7	TGTGCCAGCAGTTTAGCCGACGCCGTCGAGCAGTACTTC	CASSLADAVEQYF
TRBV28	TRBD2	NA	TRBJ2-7	TGTGCCAGCTCTCCCCCGGGGGGGAAGCAGTACTTC	CASSPPGGKQYF
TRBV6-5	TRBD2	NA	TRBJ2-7	TGTGTAGCGGGAGATACCTACGAGCAGTACTTC	CVAGDTYEQYF
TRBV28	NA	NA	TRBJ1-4	TGTGCCAGCAGTATTCAGGGTGGACTTGCAACTAATGAAAAACTGTTTTTT	CASSIQGGLATNEKLFF
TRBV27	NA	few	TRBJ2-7	TGTGCCAGCCACGGCCGGGGGTGGATCTTGCCCTCGTACGAGCAGTACTTC	CASHGRGWILPSYEQYF
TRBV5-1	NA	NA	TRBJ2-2	TGCGCCAGCAGCTTGCAGGATTCGGGCGGGGAGCTGTTTTTT	CASSLQDSGGELFF
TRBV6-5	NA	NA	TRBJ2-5	TGTGCCAGCAGTTACTCGATTGGCCAGCAAGAGACCCAGTACTTC	CASSYSIGQQETQYF
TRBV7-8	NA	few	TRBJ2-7	TGTGCCAGCAGCTCAGCGACTAATCCCTCTGCCTACGAGCAGTACTTC	CASSSATNPSAYEQYF
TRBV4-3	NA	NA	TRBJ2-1	TGCGCCAGCAGCCAAGAACGGAGCACAGCTAATGAGCAGTTCTTC	CASSQERSTANEQFF
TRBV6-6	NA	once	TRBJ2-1	TGTGCCAGCAGCATTGACAGGATGCAGTTCTTC	CASSIDRMQFF
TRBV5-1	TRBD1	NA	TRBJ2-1	TGCGCCAGCAGCTTTAGACAGGGTGACAATGAGCAGTTCTTC	CASSFRQGDNEQFF
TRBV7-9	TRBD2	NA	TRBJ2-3	TGTGCCGCTTCACTAGCGGGTGGTAGGGATACGCAGTATTTT	CAASLAGGRDTQYF
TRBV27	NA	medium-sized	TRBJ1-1	TGTGCCAGCAGTTTCTCGGCAGTAGTTGAAGCTTTCTTT	CASSFSAVVEAFF
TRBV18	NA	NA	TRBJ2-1	TGTGCCAGCTCATCTCGGACCGTGGTCTTGAATGAGCAGTTCTTC	CASSSRTVVLNEQFF
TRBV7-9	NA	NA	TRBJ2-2	TGTGCCAGCACCCAAGCGGGTATGAACACCGGGGAGCTGTTTTTT	CASTQAGMNTGELFF
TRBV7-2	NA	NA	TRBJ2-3	TGTGCCAGCAGCTTATTCACAGATACGCAGTATTTT	CASSLFTDTQYF